This T cell receptor (beta chain) was retrieved from a study of blood T cell repertoires in COVID-19. TCRdb's table, derived via immunoSEQ multiplex PCR, lists solely in-frame clones and lacks some. The table has 120,000 or so clones, about 74% seen once. The sequence came from a human donor in a cohort sampled during active COVID-19. Sample: peripheral blood.

Here the CDR3 DNA reads TGCAGCGTTGAAGATGTTATTTGGACAGGCTCAGGGGGCTATGGCTACACCTTC. Its protein product is CSVEDVIWTGSGGYGYTF. This rearrangement joins TRBV29-1 to TRBJ1-2; 7 bases fit TRBD1. The CDR3 runs 18 residues. CDR1 and CDR2 from the germline V gene are SQVTM and ANQGSEA. J lost 4 bases, V lost 0 bases, and 17 bases had no gene match.